What follows is one TCR beta chain and its context. The target antigen is unknown. Germline V gives CDR1 MDHEN, CDR2 SYDVKM. J was trimmed by 0 bases and V by 6 bases; bases with no gene match: 9. The CDR3 contains 17 residues. These data originate in a study of cytomegalovirus exposure and HLA in healthy donors. Background on the study: A preliminary data release comprised about 85 million unique TCRs obtained from HLA-typed donors.

Study outcomes and limitations: The presence/absence work took it that sequencing depth was about the same across donors. Specificity for CMV antigens was confirmed in vitro for three of the CMV-associated chains.

PCR used 60 Vbeta primers and 13 Jbeta primers. This table comes from immunoSEQ multiplex PCR, and its TCRdb copy is limited to in-frame clones, with some not included. This table has around 150,000 clones, around four fifths appearing once. The receptor was isolated from a man aged 25 to 40 in good health. The sequencing input was PBMCs. This chain links TRBV28 with TRBJ1-5; 9 bases fit TRBD1. Here the CDR3 DNA reads TGTGCCAGCAGCCCGGGACAGGGAGCCGCTAGCAATCAGCCCCAGCATTTT. Translating gives CASSPGQGAASNQPQHF. Full variable domain (outside the CDR3, taken from reference TRBV28 and TRBJ1-5): DVKVTQSSRYLVKRTGEKVFLECVQDMDHENMFWYRQDPGLGLRLIYFSYDVKMKEKGDIPEGYSVSREKKERFSLILESASTNQTSMYLCASSPGQGAASNQPQHFGDGTRLSIL.